Listed below are T cell receptor beta chains from one sample, sequenced in a study of blood T cell repertoires in COVID-19. Only in-frame clones appear in the TCRdb table, and some are missing; sequencing was by immunoSEQ multiplex PCR. The sample lists about 220,000 clones, 70% to 90% occurring once. The material sequenced was peripheral blood. These receptor sequences come from a man aged 45-65 years who had recovered from COVID-19. Each CDR3 is given without its conserved first and last residue.

CDR3 length: 12; V gene: TRBV27; CDR3 protein: ASSWTGENQPQH
CDR3 length: 10; V gene: TRBV29-1; CDR3 protein: SARTVYYGYT
CDR3 length: 13; V gene: TRBV5-1; CDR3 protein: ASSLDGRGNEKLF
CDR3 length: 12; V gene: TRBV9; CDR3 protein: ASSVDGRREKLF
CDR3 length: 13; V gene: TRBV9; CDR3 protein: ASSAGQNDIYGYT
CDR3 length: 15; V gene: TRBV9; CDR3 protein: ASSVATDRGFADTQY
CDR3 length: 11; V gene: TRBV29-1; CDR3 protein: SVEEGAGDTQY
CDR3 length: 13; V gene: TRBV2; CDR3 protein: ASSGDRGSSRELF
CDR3 length: 11; V gene: TRBV15; CDR3 protein: ATSRTDNYEQY
CDR3 length: 14; V gene: TRBV28; CDR3 protein: ASSLPVATTGNTIY
CDR3 length: 12; V gene: TRBV27; CDR3 protein: ASSSRTVPDTQY
CDR3 length: 9; V gene: TRBV30; CDR3 protein: AWSLPGEAF
CDR3 length: 16; V gene: TRBV18; CDR3 protein: ASSPLPRQGLGNQPQH
CDR3 length: 16; V gene: TRBV5-6; CDR3 protein: ASSLTFNRGLGSYEQY
CDR3 length: 11; V gene: TRBV28; CDR3 protein: ASRRDRGSGYT
CDR3 length: 14; V gene: TRBV18; CDR3 protein: ASSPRLQGSGNTIY
CDR3 length: 15; V gene: TRBV4-1; CDR3 protein: ASSLLGQGVLTGELF
CDR3 length: 11; V gene: TRBV30; CDR3 protein: AWEGAGYNEQF
CDR3 length: 12; V gene: TRBV4-2; CDR3 protein: ASSQDLGGQPQH